The clone carrying this T cell receptor (beta chain) was seen only a few times. Primers used in a second PCR of about 6 to 11 cycles were a sample-barcoded 5' primer and a J-beta primer mix. All cDNA molecules were each tagged by a template-switch adaptor with 12 random nucleotides. TCRdb used MiXCR to reprocess the 5' RACE reads, holding one entry per CDR3 protein. The data contain 1,500,000 or so distinct CDR3 sequences, 59% of them singletons. These data originate in a study of blood T cells in healthy people across ages. V was cut by 5 bases and J by 0 bases, with 17 bases left in between. The CDR3 contains 16 residues. In germline, CDR1 is SEHNR, CDR2 FQNEAQ (reference sequence). Per sample, no less than 5 micrograms of total RNA were extracted.

Sequences were obtained from blood. The TCR sequence derives from a man between 18 and 35 years old in good health. The gene calls are TRBV7-9 and TRBJ2-7, with a weak D call TRBD2 (5 bases). CDR3 DNA sequence: TGTGCCAGCAGCGTAAGACTAAGACCCAGCTCCTACGAGCAGTACTTC. Its translation is CASSVRLRPSSYEQYF.